This T cell receptor beta chain was recovered during a study of early T cells in non-severe SARS-CoV-2 infection. A single record per CDR3 protein comes from TCRdb applying MiXCR to the 5' RACE reads. The sample records about 87,000 distinct CDR3 sequences, around 15% being singletons. CDR1 is LNHDA, CDR2 SQIVND, per germline (reference sequence). With 7 bases removed from V and 4 bases from J, the gap between germline ends came to 11 bases. The CDR3 runs 13 residues. This clonotype was seen only a few times. The sample was whole blood. The source of this sequence is an adult who was a healthcare worker with PCR-confirmed SARS-CoV-2 infection or an uninfected control (not recorded which). The rearrangement links TRBV19 to TRBJ1-5; D call uncertain. The CDR3: CASTNPPNQPQHF. The CDR3 DNA follows: TGTGCCAGTACTAATCCTCCTAATCAGCCCCAGCATTTT.